This T cell receptor (beta chain) stems from a study of OX40 agonist ivuxolimab in advanced cancers. Points from the study as a whole: Low normalized T-cell clonal expansion was also seen in some nonresponders. Dose levels from 0.1 to 3.0 mg/kg saw CD4+ and CD8+ blood T cells expand clonally by week 6. Relative to CD4+ cells, CD8+ T cells on average had more expanded clones.

To note about this clone: Its antigen is unidentified.

Sampling times: baseline, cycle 4 day 1, cycle 7 day 1. Repertoires were generated with immunoSEQ multiplex PCR, while TCRdb's copy carries only in-frame clones and drops some. The sample carries around 60,000 clones, about 93% recorded once. This CDR3 contains 15 residues. Germline V lookup: CDR1 MDHEN, CDR2 SYDVKM. V lost 6 bases and J lost 0; bases outside the gene matches: 7. The input for sequencing was CD4+ or CD8+ T cells sorted from blood, taken in a trial of the OX40 agonist ivuxolimab. The TCR comes from an adult with an advanced solid tumor such as melanoma, head and neck, liver or kidney cancer. This chain joins TRBV28 and TRBJ2-5; 7 positions agree with TRBD1. The CDR3 sequence: CASRPAGTDQETQYF. In DNA, the CDR3 is TGTGCCAGCAGGCCAGCCGGGACAGACCAAGAGACCCAGTACTTC.